This T cell receptor (beta chain) derives from a study of HIV-infected patients and healthy controls. Study-wide results and caveats: HIV-infected repertoires had significantly higher mean Gini indices than controls, possibly reflecting oligoclonality. CMV-associated CDR3s mostly grew nonsignificantly during therapy, while HIV-associated CDR3s declined significantly.

Reverse transcription used around 500 ng RNA and constant-region primers for alpha and beta. Using multiplexing indices, alpha and beta chain libraries were generated apart by chain-specific third strand synthesis. Ligation attached cDNA to a 5' RACE adapter that carried a random hexamer and SP2 site. TCRdb reprocessed the 5' RACE reads via MiXCR and lists one record per CDR3 protein. The table has fewer than 20,000 distinct CDR3 sequences, 12% seen once. In the case of this clonotype: Its antigen is currently unknown.

Whole blood was used without fractionation, so all unsorted peripheral T cells were included. Sequenced input: blood. The TCR was taken from an adult in good health.

CDR3 DNA: TGTGCCAGCAGCCCCAGCCGCTGGGGCGCAGATACGCAGTATTTT. Its protein is CASSPSRWGADTQYF. This rearrangement joins TRBV7-2 to TRBJ2-3, with D perhaps matching TRBD1 (5 bases). V was shortened by 5 bases and J by 4 bases, with 16 bases between the two germline ends. Germline V gene data show CDR1 as SGHTA and CDR2 as FQGNSA. CDR3 length equals 15 residues. The entire variable domain, with the rest obtained from reference TRBV7-2 and TRBJ2-3, is as follows: GAGVSQSPSNKVTEKGKDVELRCDPISGHTALYWYRQSLGQGLEFLIYFQGNSAPDKSGLPSDRFSAERTGGSVSTLTIQRTQQEDSAVYLCASSPSRWGADTQYFGPGTRLTVL.